A selection of T cell receptor beta chains follows, all from one sample in a study of Ad26.COV2.S vaccination and SARS-CoV-2 variants. The assay was immunoSEQ multiplex PCR, and TCRdb's table has in-frame clones only and misses some. The table has over 350,000 clones, 88% seen once. The starting material was peripheral blood, obtained in a trial of Ad26.COV2.S vaccine versus placebo. The receptors come from a person between 18 and 65 years old who received the Ad26.COV2.S COVID-19 vaccine or a placebo. Both conserved end residues are part of each CDR3.

V	CDR3
TRBV5-4	CASSPDPTNEKLFF
TRBV5-1	CASSLVSGGATDTQYF
TRBV12-3/TRBV12-4	CASTIGGFQPQHF
TRBV15	CATSRGELSGNTIYF
TRBV7-9	CASSLAGVNTEAFF
TRBV5-6	CASSPGVLYGYTF
TRBV5-6	CASRQDRGATQYF
TRBV6-5	CASRSGTFYEQYF
TRBV20-1	CSARGGTEAFF
TRBV5-1	CASSEFTAILNTEAFF
TRBV6-5	CASSPDRLYTEAFF
TRBV10-2	CASSESGTLEETQYF
TRBV18	CASSPELRGSRNEQFF
TRBV6-5	CASSFLRATSRNEQFF
TRBV29-1	CSVRNTYEQYF
TRBV7-9	CASSPQDTEAFF
TRBV7-2	CASSLQGGTLPEQFF
TRBV4-3	CASSQDLVSYGYTF
TRBV7-9	CASSPPGLAGSWEQFF
TRBV5-5	CASSLERTGPGYTF
TRBV7-9	CASSLSTPALGEKLFF
TRBV3-1/TRBV3-2	CASSHGRNTEAFF
TRBV4-1	CASSPGTRSYEQYF
TRBV10-3	CATRGQSYEQYF
TRBV6-1	CASSDYSTGTDEKLFF
TRBV7-2	CASSLGTSGAGEQFF
TRBV30	CAWSVRRTGLGENTEAFF
TRBV6-1	CASSESREGTEAFF
TRBV2	CASSGRWDSPLHF
TRBV4-1	CASSQGLRGGGGQPQHF
TRBV5-1	CASSLARSGAGYEQYF
TRBV3-1/TRBV3-2	CASSPPGLWNEQFF
TRBV15	CATSRESGSSGAIEQFF
TRBV21-1	CASRSRNGGWVEKLFF
TRBV3-1/TRBV3-2	CASSPRAGGNTIYF
TRBV6-5	CATHRGPTDTQYF
TRBV5-4	CASSETRGAYGTDTQYF
TRBV5-1	CASTRTGWNTEAFF
TRBV7-8	CASSQQGAFFGGEAFF
TRBV13	CASSPGPEAFF